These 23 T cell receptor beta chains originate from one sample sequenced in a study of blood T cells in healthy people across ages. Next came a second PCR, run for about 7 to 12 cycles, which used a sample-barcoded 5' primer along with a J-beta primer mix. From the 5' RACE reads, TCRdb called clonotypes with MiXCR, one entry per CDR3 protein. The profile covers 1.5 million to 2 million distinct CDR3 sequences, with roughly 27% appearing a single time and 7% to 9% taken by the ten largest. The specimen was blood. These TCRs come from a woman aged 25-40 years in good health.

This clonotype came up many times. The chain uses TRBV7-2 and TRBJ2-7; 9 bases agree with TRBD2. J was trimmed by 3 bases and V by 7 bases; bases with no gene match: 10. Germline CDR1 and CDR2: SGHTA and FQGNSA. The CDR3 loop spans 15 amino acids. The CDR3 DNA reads TGTGCCAGCAACACAAATAGCGGGGGTCGCTACGAGCAGTACTTC. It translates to CASNTNSGGRYEQYF.

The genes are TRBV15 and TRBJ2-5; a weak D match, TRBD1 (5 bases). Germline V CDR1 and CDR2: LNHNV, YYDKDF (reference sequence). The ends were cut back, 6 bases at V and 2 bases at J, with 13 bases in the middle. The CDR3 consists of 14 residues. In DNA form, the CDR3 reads TGTGCCACCAGGTTCGCTCAGGGACAAGAGACCCAGTACTTC. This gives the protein CATRFAQGQETQYF.

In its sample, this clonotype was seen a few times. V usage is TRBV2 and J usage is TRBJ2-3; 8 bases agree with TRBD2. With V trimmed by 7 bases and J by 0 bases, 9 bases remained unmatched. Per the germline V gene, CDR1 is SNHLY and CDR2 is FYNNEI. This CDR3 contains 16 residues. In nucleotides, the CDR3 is TGTGCCAGCACCGGAATAGCGGGATCTAGCACAGATACGCAGTATTTT. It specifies CASTGIAGSSTDTQYF.

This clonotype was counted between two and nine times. The CDR3 coding sequence is TGTGCCAGCAGTCGGACCTACACCGGGGAGCTGTTTTTT. This gives the protein CASSRTYTGELFF. This sequence joins TRBV6-5 and TRBJ2-2; no clear D. CDR3 length: 13 amino acids. Germline-derived CDR1 and CDR2 are MNHEY and SVGAGI. Trimming pared 5 bases from V and 3 bases from J, leaving 7 bases between.

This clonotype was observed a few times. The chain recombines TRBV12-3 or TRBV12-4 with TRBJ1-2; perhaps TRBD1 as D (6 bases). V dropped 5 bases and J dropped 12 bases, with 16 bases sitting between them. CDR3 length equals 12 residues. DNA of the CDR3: TGTGCCAGCAGTCGGACAGACCTGGGGAACACCTTC. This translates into CASSRTDLGNTF.

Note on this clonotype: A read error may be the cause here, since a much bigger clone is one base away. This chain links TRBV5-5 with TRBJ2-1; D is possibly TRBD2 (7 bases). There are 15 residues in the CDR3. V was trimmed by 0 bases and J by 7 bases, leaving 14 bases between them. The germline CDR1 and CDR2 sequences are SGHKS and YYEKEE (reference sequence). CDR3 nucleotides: TGTGCCAGCAGCTTGGTAACTGGGGGGGCGAATGAGCAGTTCTTC. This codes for CASSLVTGGANEQFF.

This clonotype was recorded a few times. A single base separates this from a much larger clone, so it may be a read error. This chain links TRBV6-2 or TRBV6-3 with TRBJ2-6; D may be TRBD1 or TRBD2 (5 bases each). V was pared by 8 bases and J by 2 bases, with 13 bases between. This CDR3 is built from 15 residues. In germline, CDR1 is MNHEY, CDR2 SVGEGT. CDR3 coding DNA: TGTGCCAGCGGGGACGTAAGCCCTGGGGCCAACGTCCTGACTTTC. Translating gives CASGDVSPGANVLTF.

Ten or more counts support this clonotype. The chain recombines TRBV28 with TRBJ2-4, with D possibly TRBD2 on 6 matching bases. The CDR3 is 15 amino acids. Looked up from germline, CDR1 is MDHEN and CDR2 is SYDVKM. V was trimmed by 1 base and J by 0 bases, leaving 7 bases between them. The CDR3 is CASSLFGGAKNIQYF. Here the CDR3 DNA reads TGTGCCAGCAGTTTATTCGGGGGAGCCAAAAACATTCAGTACTTC.

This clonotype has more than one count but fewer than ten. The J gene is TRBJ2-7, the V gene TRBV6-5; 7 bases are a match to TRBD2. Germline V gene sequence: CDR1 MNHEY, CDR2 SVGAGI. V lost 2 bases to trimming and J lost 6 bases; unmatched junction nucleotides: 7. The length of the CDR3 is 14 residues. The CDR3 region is CASSYAREIAEQYF. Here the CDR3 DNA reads TGTGCCAGCAGTTACGCGCGGGAGATTGCCGAGCAGTACTTC.

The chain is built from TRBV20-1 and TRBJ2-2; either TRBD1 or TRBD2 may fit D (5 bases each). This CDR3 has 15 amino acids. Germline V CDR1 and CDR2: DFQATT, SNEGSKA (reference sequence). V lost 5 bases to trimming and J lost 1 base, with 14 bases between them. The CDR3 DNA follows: TGCAGTGCTCTTAGGGGAGCGGTGAACACCGGGGAGCTGTTTTTT. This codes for CSALRGAVNTGELFF.

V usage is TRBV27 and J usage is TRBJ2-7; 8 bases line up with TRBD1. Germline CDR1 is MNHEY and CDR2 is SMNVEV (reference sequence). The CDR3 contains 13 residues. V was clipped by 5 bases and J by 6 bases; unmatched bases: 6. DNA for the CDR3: TGTGCCAGCAGTACCAGGGGGCGTGGCGAGCAGTACTTC. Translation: CASSTRGRGEQYF.

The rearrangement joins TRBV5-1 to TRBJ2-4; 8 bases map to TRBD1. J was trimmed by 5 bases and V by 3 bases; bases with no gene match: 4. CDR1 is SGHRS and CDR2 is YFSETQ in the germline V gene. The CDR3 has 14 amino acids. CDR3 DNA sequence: TGCGCCAGCAGCTCAGGGGGCGCGGAAAACATTCAGTACTTC. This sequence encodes CASSSGGAENIQYF.

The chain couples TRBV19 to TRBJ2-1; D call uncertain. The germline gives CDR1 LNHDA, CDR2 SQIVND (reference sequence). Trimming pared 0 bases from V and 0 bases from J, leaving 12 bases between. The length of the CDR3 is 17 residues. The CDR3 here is CASSIDQRLSSYNEQFF. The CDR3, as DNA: TGTGCCAGTAGTATAGATCAGCGCCTGAGCTCCTACAATGAGCAGTTCTTC.

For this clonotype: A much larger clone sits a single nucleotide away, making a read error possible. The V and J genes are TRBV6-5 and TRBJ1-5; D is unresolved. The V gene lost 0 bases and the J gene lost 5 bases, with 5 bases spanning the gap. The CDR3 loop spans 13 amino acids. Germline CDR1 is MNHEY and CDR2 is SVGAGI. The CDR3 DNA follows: TGTGCCAGCAGTTACTCGGGGTATCAGCCCCAGCATTTT. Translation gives CASSYSGYQPQHF.

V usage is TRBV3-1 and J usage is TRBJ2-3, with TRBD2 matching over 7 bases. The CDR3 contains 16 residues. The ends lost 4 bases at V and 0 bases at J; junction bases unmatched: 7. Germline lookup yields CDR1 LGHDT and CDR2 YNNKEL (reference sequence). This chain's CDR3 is CASSPYGGDSTDTQYF. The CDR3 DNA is TGTGCCAGCAGCCCCTATGGGGGGGATAGCACAGATACGCAGTATTTT.

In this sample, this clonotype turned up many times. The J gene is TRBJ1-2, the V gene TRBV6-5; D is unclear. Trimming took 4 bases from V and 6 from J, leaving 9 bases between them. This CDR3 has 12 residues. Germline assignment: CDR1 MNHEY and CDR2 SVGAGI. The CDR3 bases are TGTGCCAGCAGTTCACGCACGAATGGCTACACCTTC. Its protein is CASSSRTNGYTF.

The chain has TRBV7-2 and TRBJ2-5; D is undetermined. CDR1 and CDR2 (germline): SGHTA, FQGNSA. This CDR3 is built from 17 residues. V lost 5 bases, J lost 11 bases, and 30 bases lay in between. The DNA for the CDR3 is TGTGCCAGCAGCCTCAACGGTGTATCGGCCTCCTACAATGAGCAGTACTTC. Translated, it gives CASSLNGVSASYNEQYF.

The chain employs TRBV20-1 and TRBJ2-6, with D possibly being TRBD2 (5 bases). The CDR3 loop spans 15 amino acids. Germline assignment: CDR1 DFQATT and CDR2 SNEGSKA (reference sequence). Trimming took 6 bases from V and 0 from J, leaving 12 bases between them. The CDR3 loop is CSASPGSSGANVLTF. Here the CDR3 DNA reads TGCAGTGCAAGTCCGGGGAGCTCTGGGGCCAACGTCCTGACTTTC.

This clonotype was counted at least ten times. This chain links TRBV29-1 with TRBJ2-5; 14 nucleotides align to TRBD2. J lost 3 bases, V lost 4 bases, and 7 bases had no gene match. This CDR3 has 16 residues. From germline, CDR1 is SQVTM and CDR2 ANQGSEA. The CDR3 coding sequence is TGCAGCGTTGCGGGGACTAGCGGGAGTGTGGAAGAGACCCAGTACTTC. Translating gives CSVAGTSGSVEETQYF.

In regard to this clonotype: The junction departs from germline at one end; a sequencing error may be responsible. As DNA, the CDR3 is TGCAGTACTAGTGGTGCGACCCAGTTTAATTCACCCCTCCACTTT. Its protein is CSTSGATQFNSPLHF. The V and J genes are TRBV20-1 and TRBJ1-6; D is ambiguous. This CDR3 region has 15 residues. Germline assignment: CDR1 DFQATT and CDR2 SNEGSKA (reference sequence).

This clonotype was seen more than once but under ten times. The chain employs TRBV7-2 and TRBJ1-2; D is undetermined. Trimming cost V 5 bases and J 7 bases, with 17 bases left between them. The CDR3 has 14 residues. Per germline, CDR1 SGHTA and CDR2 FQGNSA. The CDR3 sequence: CASSPQGSVSGYTF. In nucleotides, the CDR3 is TGTGCCAGCAGCCCCCAAGGTTCAGTATCTGGCTACACCTTC.

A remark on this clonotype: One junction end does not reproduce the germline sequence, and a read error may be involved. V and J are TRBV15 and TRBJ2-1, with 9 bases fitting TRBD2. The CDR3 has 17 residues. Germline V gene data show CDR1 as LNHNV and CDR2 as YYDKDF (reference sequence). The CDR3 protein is CASSREIGGRADNEQFF. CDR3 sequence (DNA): TGTGCCTCCAGCAGAGAAATCGGCGGGAGGGCCGACAATGAGCAGTTCTTC.

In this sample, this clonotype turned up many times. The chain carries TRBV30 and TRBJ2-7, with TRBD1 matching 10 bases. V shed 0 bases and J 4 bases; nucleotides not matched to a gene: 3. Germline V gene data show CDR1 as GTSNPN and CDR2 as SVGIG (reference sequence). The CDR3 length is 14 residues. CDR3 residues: CAWSVGTGDYEQYF. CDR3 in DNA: TGTGCCTGGAGTGTTGGGACAGGGGATTACGAGCAGTACTTC.